These T cell receptor beta chains were read from a single sample in a study of vaccination and CD4 T cells after COVID-19. No antigen is known for these receptors. MiXCR was run by TCRdb on the PCR reads, yielding one entry per CDR3 protein. The sample shows approximately 17,000 distinct CDR3 sequences, around 55% of them seen only once. The sample here was CD4+ T cells from blood, cultured in vitro, taken about 7 months after SARS-CoV-2 vaccination. The receptors shown here come from a human donor who had recovered from COVID-19. Each CDR3 is given with its conserved first and last residue. A D gene is named only where the DNA matches it firmly. For some rows the clone size is stated as once, few or many, or as a class when expanded; others skip it.

>NA|NA|TRBV20-1|TRBJ2-5
TGCAGTGCTAGAGAGATCACCCGGGATTGGGAGACCCAGTACTTC
CSAREITRDWETQYF
>NA|NA|TRBV7-2|TRBJ2-7
NA
CASSFIRARVDEQYF
>NA|NA|TRBV7-2|TRBJ1-5
TGTGCCAGCAGCTTATTATCCCTGGGGGGTCAGCCCCAGCATTTT
CASSLLSLGGQPQHF
>NA|NA|TRBV20-1|TRBJ2-1
TGCAGTGCTAGGTCAGCGGACCCCTACAATGAGCAGTTCTTC
CSARSADPYNEQFF
>NA|NA|TRBV7-2|TRBJ2-1
TGTGCCAGCAGCTTAGTTTCGACGACAGTGACTTACAATGAGCAGTTCTTC
CASSLVSTTVTYNEQFF
>NA|NA|TRBV19|TRBJ1-6
TGTGCCAGTGGCTGGGGGAGCAATTCACCCCTCCACTTT
CASGWGSNSPLHF
>NA|NA|TRBV24-1|TRBJ2-5
TGTGCCACCAGCCAAAGGGGGGGGCGCGCCCCTCAACGATGCGAGACCCAGTACTTC
CATSQRGGRAPQRCETQYF
>once|TRBD2|TRBV7-3|TRBJ2-3
TGTGCCAGCAGCTTAGGCGGGGGGGGTACAGATACGCAGTATTTT
CASSLGGGGTDTQYF
>few|NA|TRBV20-1|TRBJ1-1
TGCAGTGCCGGTCAAGGACTAAACACTGAAGCTTTCTTT
CSAGQGLNTEAFF
>NA|TRBD1|TRBV20-1|TRBJ1-2
TGCAGTGCTCCGGACAGGGAGGGAAATGGCTACACCTTC
CSAPDREGNGYTF
>NA|NA|TRBV4-2|TRBJ1-2
TGTGCCAGCAGCCAAGGATGGAAAAACTATGGCTACACCTTC
CASSQGWKNYGYTF
>few|NA|TRBV11-3|TRBJ2-5
TGTGCCAGCAGCCCCGGGGCGTTGGAGACCCAGTACTTC
CASSPGALETQYF
>few|NA|TRBV7-8|TRBJ1-1
TGTGCCAGCAGCTTGGAGTTCGGGGTTGAAGGTGAAGCTTTCTTT
CASSLEFGVEGEAFF
>NA|NA|TRBV10-1|TRBJ2-7
TGCGCCAGCAGTGGTCGGTATAGGGTCACCTCCTACGAGCAGTACTTC
CASSGRYRVTSYEQYF
>few|NA|TRBV6-4|TRBJ2-2
TGTGCCAGCAGTGACTCAGATCAGAACACCGGGGAGCTGTTTTTT
CASSDSDQNTGELFF
>NA|NA|TRBV15|TRBJ1-2
TGTGCCACCAGCAACTATGGCTATGGCTACACCTTC
CATSNYGYGYTF
>NA|NA|TRBV12-3/TRBV12-4|TRBJ2-5
TGTGCCAGCAGGGAGGGGGGGACCCAGTACTTC
CASREGGTQYF
>NA|NA|TRBV7-9|TRBJ1-6
TGTGCCAGCAGCCGTGGGACCGAGGGGGCACCCCTCCACTTT
CASSRGTEGAPLHF
>once|TRBD1|TRBV20-1|TRBJ2-7
TGCAGTGCTAACATCCCGGGACAGGGAGACGAGCAGTACTTC
CSANIPGQGDEQYF
>few|NA|TRBV15|TRBJ2-7
TGTGCCACCAGCAGAGAGTTTGGGCCCTACGAGCAGTACTTC
CATSREFGPYEQYF
>medium-sized|NA|TRBV18|TRBJ2-5
TGTGCCAGCTCATCCTTGCTTATGGGGGACCAAGAGACCCAGTACTTC
CASSSLLMGDQETQYF
>NA|NA|TRBV7-8|TRBJ2-5
TGTGCCAGCAGCTTCTATGGGGAGACCCAGTACTTC
CASSFYGETQYF
>few|TRBD2|TRBV15|TRBJ2-7
TGTGCCACCAGCAGAGTACACAGGACTAGCGGGAGCTACTACGAGCAGTACTTC
CATSRVHRTSGSYYEQYF
>few|NA|TRBV7-7|TRBJ2-5
TGTGCTAGCAGCGTCAGGGTGGGGAAAGAGACCCAGTACTTC
CASSVRVGKETQYF
>NA|NA|TRBV27|TRBJ1-1
TGTGCCAGCAGTCTGACACCGAACACTGAAGCTTTCTTT
CASSLTPNTEAFF
>NA|TRBD1|TRBV20-1|TRBJ1-3
TGCAGTGCTAGACGGGCAGGGGGTCCCAGCTCTGGAAACACCATATATTTT
CSARRAGGPSSGNTIYF
>few|TRBD2|TRBV5-8|TRBJ2-5
TGTGCCAGCAGCTTGGGACTAGCGGGGGATGAGACCCAGTACTTC
CASSLGLAGDETQYF
>few|TRBD2|TRBV20-1|TRBJ2-2
TGCAGTGCTAGCCTAGCGGGAGGGCCGCGAAGGGAGCTGTTTTTT
CSASLAGGPRRELFF
>NA|NA|TRBV7-2|TRBJ2-7
TGTGCCAGCAGCCGACAACGGTACGAGCAGTACTTC
CASSRQRYEQYF
>NA|NA|TRBV20-1|TRBJ1-5
TGCAGTGCTATCCCTTTCCGCAATCAGCCCCAGCATTTT
CSAIPFRNQPQHF